This T cell receptor beta chain was identified during a study of PD-L1 blockade in urothelial cancer. In the study overall: Researchers found blood samples held a median of roughly 140,000 T cells.

Measured with immunoSEQ multiplex PCR; TCRdb has only the in-frame clones, and not every one. This table has about 74,000 clones, almost 90% appearing once. The CDR3 sequence is 17 residues long. Trimming cost V 2 bases and J 1 base; bases outside gene matches: 8. Germline lookup yields CDR1 GTSNPN and CDR2 SVGIG (reference sequence). Time point defined: pretreatment peripheral blood. Patient sample counts ranged from 1 to 8, pretreatment and on-treatment. Specimen: PBMCs, collected around atezolizumab (anti-PD-L1) treatment. This receptor was identified in a man aged 65-85 years with urothelial cancer. The chain joins TRBV30 to TRBJ1-2, with 12 bases aligning to TRBD1. CDR3 in amino acids: CAWSSSGQGAGNYGYTF. The CDR3 bases are TGTGCCTGGAGTTCATCGGGACAGGGGGCTGGTAACTATGGCTACACCTTC.